These T cell receptor beta chains were read from a single sample in a study of radiotherapy plus CTLA-4 blockade in lung cancer. Method: immunoSEQ multiplex PCR; TCRdb's copy keeps in-frame clones and lacks some. The table shows tens of thousands of clones, with about 75% occurring only once. Here the sequenced sample was peripheral blood, taken from a patient treated with radiotherapy plus ipilimumab. These receptors were taken from a human donor with non-small cell lung cancer that progressed on radiotherapy plus ipilimumab. Both conserved end residues are part of each CDR3. D genes are given only for firm matches. The size entry is marked missing in some rows and otherwise reads once, few, many or a size class.

size: -; V: TRBV5-1; D: -; J: TRBJ1-1; DNA: TGCGCCAGCAGCCCCCCCGGCGGGAACACTGAAGCTTTCTTT; CDR3: CASSPPGGNTEAFF
size: -; V: TRBV21-1; D: -; J: TRBJ2-7; DNA: TGTGCCAGCAGCCCGGGGTTGGACGAGCAGTACTTC; CDR3: CASSPGLDEQYF
size: -; V: TRBV5-6; D: -; J: TRBJ1-3; DNA: TGTGCCAGCAGCTTTCGACATCCCTCTGGAAACACCATATATTTT; CDR3: CASSFRHPSGNTIYF
size: -; V: TRBV29-1; D: -; J: TRBJ1-1; DNA: TGCGGTGGGTCGAACACTGAAGCTTTCTTT; CDR3: CGGSNTEAFF
size: -; V: TRBV5-1; D: -; J: TRBJ2-1; DNA: TGCGCCAGCAGCTTGCTGCCCCACTACAATGAGCAGTTCTTC; CDR3: CASSLLPHYNEQFF
size: -; V: TRBV29-1; D: -; J: TRBJ1-1; DNA: TGCAGCGTTGAGGACGGGAACACTGAAGCTTTCTTT; CDR3: CSVEDGNTEAFF
size: few; V: TRBV6-5; D: TRBD1; J: TRBJ2-5; DNA: TGTGCCAGCAGAACAGGGGGAGCGGAGACCCAGTACTTC; CDR3: CASRTGGAETQYF
size: -; V: TRBV15; D: -; J: TRBJ1-5; DNA: TGTGCCACCAGCCCGAGAAGACAGACTAGCAATCAGCCCCAGCATTTT; CDR3: CATSPRRQTSNQPQHF
size: once; V: TRBV5-5; D: -; J: TRBJ1-3; DNA: TGTGCCAGCAGCCTTTTGAGCGGGAACTCTGGAAACACCATATATTTT; CDR3: CASSLLSGNSGNTIYF
size: -; V: TRBV5-4; D: TRBD2; J: TRBJ2-1; DNA: TGTGCCAGCAGCTCCGGACTAGCGGGGGGGACTTACAATGAGCAGTTCTTC; CDR3: CASSSGLAGGTYNEQFF
size: few; V: TRBV10-2; D: -; J: TRBJ1-6; DNA: TGCGCCAGCCGCGGAAGCTCCTATAATTCACCCCTCCACTTT; CDR3: CASRGSSYNSPLHF
size: -; V: TRBV19; D: TRBD1; J: TRBJ1-6; DNA: TGTGCCAGTAGGGGACCGGGACAGGGGTCATCACCCCTCCACTTT; CDR3: CASRGPGQGSSPLHF
size: -; V: TRBV6-1; D: -; J: TRBJ1-5; DNA: TGTGCCAGCATAGAGGGGCAGACTGGCAATCAGCCCCAGCATTTT; CDR3: CASIEGQTGNQPQHF
size: -; V: TRBV5-6; D: -; J: TRBJ1-3; DNA: TGTGCCAGCAGCTTTTTTCAGGGGCAAATAGGAAACACCATATATTTT; CDR3: CASSFFQGQIGNTIYF
size: -; V: TRBV6-6; D: -; J: TRBJ1-1; DNA: TGTGCCAGCAGTAATGGAGTAGAGGAGGCTGAAGCTTTCTTT; CDR3: CASSNGVEEAEAFF
size: -; V: TRBV18; D: -; J: TRBJ2-5; DNA: TGTGCCAGCTCACCACTATTAGGGAAGCGCGAGACCCAGTACTTC; CDR3: CASSPLLGKRETQYF
size: few; V: TRBV30; D: -; J: TRBJ1-5; DNA: TGTGCCTGGAATTTGGATAGCAATCAGCCCCAGCATTTT; CDR3: CAWNLDSNQPQHF
size: once; V: TRBV30; D: -; J: TRBJ1-5; DNA: TGTGCCTGGAGTATGCGGGGGCGCATGAACAATCAGCCCCAGCATTTT; CDR3: CAWSMRGRMNNQPQHF
size: -; V: TRBV11-1; D: -; J: TRBJ2-1; DNA: TGTGCCAGCTCCGGGACACTACAGCCGGGCCCCTACAATGAGCAGTTCTTC; CDR3: CASSGTLQPGPYNEQFF
size: once; V: TRBV5-6; D: TRBD2; J: TRBJ2-1; DNA: TGTGCCAGCAGCTCCGGACTAGCGGGGGACTACAATGAGCAGTTCTTC; CDR3: CASSSGLAGDYNEQFF
size: -; V: TRBV7-9; D: -; J: TRBJ2-7; DNA: TGTGCCAGCAGCCCAGTGGCAAGTTGGGAGCAGTACTTC; CDR3: CASSPVASWEQYF
size: -; V: TRBV5-1; D: -; J: TRBJ2-7; DNA: TGCGCCAGCAGCCCGGACAGAACCTACGAGCAGTACTTC; CDR3: CASSPDRTYEQYF
size: -; V: TRBV19; D: -; J: TRBJ1-3; DNA: TGTGCCAGTAGTATGCAGGGCCTCTCTGGAAACACCATATATTTT; CDR3: CASSMQGLSGNTIYF
size: -; V: TRBV29-1; D: -; J: TRBJ2-7; DNA: TGCAGCCTCTACCCCCAAACCTACGAGCAGTACTTC; CDR3: CSLYPQTYEQYF
size: -; V: TRBV4-1; D: -; J: TRBJ2-7; DNA: TGCGCCAGCAGCCAACACCCCCAAGTAGGCGAGCAGTACTTC; CDR3: CASSQHPQVGEQYF
size: -; V: TRBV28; D: -; J: TRBJ2-6; DNA: TGTGCCAGCAGTTTCCTAGACAGCTCTGGGGCCAACGTCCTGACTTTC; CDR3: CASSFLDSSGANVLTF
size: -; V: TRBV5-1; D: -; J: TRBJ1-2; DNA: TGCGCCAGCAGCGAAACCCAGGGGAACTATGGCTACACCTTC; CDR3: CASSETQGNYGYTF
size: few; V: TRBV28; D: TRBD1; J: TRBJ2-7; DNA: TGTGCCAGCAATCGGGACAGGCACCCCTACGAGCAGTACTTC; CDR3: CASNRDRHPYEQYF
size: -; V: TRBV5-6; D: TRBD1; J: TRBJ1-2; DNA: TGTGCCAGCAGTCTCATTCGACAGGGCACTAACTATGGCTACACCTTC; CDR3: CASSLIRQGTNYGYTF
size: -; V: TRBV29-1; D: -; J: TRBJ1-1; DNA: TGCAGCGTTGCTCGGGGGAACACTGAAGCTTTCTTT; CDR3: CSVARGNTEAFF